This is a list of T cell receptor beta chains from one sample in a study of shared clonotypes between healthy human individuals. Method: immunoSEQ multiplex PCR; TCRdb's copy keeps in-frame clones and lacks some. The data show 2 million to 2.5 million clones, with roughly 93% seen just once and about 0.39% held by the top ten. The sequencing input was naive CD4+ T cells from PBMCs. The source of these receptors is a man aged 18 to 29 in good health. Some clones in this sample may be carry-over from other donors' samples. CDR3s include the opening cysteine and the closing phenylalanine or tryptophan. The D gene is left open where the match is weak. Clone size is stated in some rows and not others, as once, few, many or a class when expanded.

TRBV7-9	TRBJ2-3	NA	NA	TGTGCCAGCAGCCCAAGCCAGGATACGCAGTATTTT	CASSPSQDTQYF
TRBV5-6	TRBJ2-5	TRBD2	NA	TGTGCCAGCAGCTTGGGCGGGAGACAAGAGACCCAGTACTTC	CASSLGGRQETQYF
TRBV29-1	TRBJ1-2	TRBD1	NA	TGCAGCGTCATGACAGGGAGTAGGAGTTCAGACTATGGCTACACCTTC	CSVMTGSRSSDYGYTF
TRBV5-4	TRBJ2-7	TRBD2	once	TGTGCCAGCAGCTTCATCTTAGCGGGAGGGATCTACGAGCAGTACTTC	CASSFILAGGIYEQYF
TRBV7-3	TRBJ2-1	TRBD2	NA	TGTGCCAGCAGCCAGGGACTAGCGGGAGTAGGTGAGCAGTTCTTC	CASSQGLAGVGEQFF
TRBV6-1	TRBJ1-3	NA	NA	TGTGCCAGCAGTGATCCGTCAGGTTGGAACACCATATATTTT	CASSDPSGWNTIYF
TRBV21-1	TRBJ2-7	NA	NA	TGTGCCAGCAGCAAAGCCCCCACAGGGGTGGATGAGCAGTACTTC	CASSKAPTGVDEQYF
TRBV30	TRBJ1-1	TRBD1	NA	TGTGCCTGGGACCCAGGACAGGGGGCAGACACTGAAGCTTTCTTT	CAWDPGQGADTEAFF
TRBV4-1	TRBJ2-3	TRBD2	NA	TGCGCCAGCACCAAACTAGCGGGAAGCACAGATACGCAGTATTTT	CASTKLAGSTDTQYF
TRBV7-2	TRBJ2-3	NA	once	TGTGCCAGCACCCTAGGCGCGGCTACGCAGTATTTT	CASTLGAATQYF
TRBV15	TRBJ1-5	TRBD1	few	TGTGCCACCAGCAGAGATAGGGGGCTCTATCAGCCCCAGCATTTT	CATSRDRGLYQPQHF
TRBV18	TRBJ2-6	NA	NA	TGTGCCAGCTCACCAATAGGGAACGTAGTCTCTGGGGCCAACGTCCTGACTTTC	CASSPIGNVVSGANVLTF
TRBV28	TRBJ1-5	NA	NA	TGTGCCAGCAGTTTCCGAGGGGCGGGCAATCAGCCCCAGCATTTT	CASSFRGAGNQPQHF
TRBV7-8	TRBJ1-1	NA	NA	TGTGCCAGCAGCCCGGGTCTCCATATGAACACTGAAGCTTTCTTT	CASSPGLHMNTEAFF
TRBV6-6	TRBJ2-7	TRBD2	NA	TGTGCCAGCATCCAGGGACTAGCGGGACGCTACGAGCAGTACTTC	CASIQGLAGRYEQYF
TRBV5-1	TRBJ2-3	TRBD2	NA	TGCGCCAGCAGCCCTCGGGAGGTCCCCACAGATACGCAGTATTTT	CASSPREVPTDTQYF
TRBV6-5	TRBJ2-3	TRBD2	NA	TGTGCCAGCAGTTACTCCCCCCCGGGAGGGACAGATACGCAGTATTTT	CASSYSPPGGTDTQYF
TRBV5-6	TRBJ2-7	NA	NA	TGTGCCAGCAGCTTGCTGGGGGGCGAGCAGTACTTC	CASSLLGGEQYF
TRBV11-2	TRBJ2-1	TRBD2	NA	TGTGCCAGCAGCTTAGCCCTACTAGCGGGAGCGAACAATGAGCAGTTCTTC	CASSLALLAGANNEQFF
TRBV11-2	TRBJ2-7	TRBD1	NA	TGTGCCAGCAGCTCGGGATCAACAGGGGGACGGAACGAGCAGTACTTC	CASSSGSTGGRNEQYF
TRBV5-4	TRBJ2-5	NA	NA	TGTGCCAGCAGCCCCCCGGACGGTCAAGAGACCCAGTACTTC	CASSPPDGQETQYF
TRBV2	TRBJ2-3	TRBD1	once	TGTGCCAGCAGTTCCAGGACAGGGGGGGAGTATACGCAGTATTTT	CASSSRTGGEYTQYF
TRBV6-5	TRBJ2-1	NA	NA	TGTGCCAGCAGTTACCGAGTTGCCTACAATGAGCAGTTCTTC	CASSYRVAYNEQFF
TRBV11-2	TRBJ1-2	NA	NA	TGTGCCAGCAGCCTCGCGAGGGGCGTTATGGACTATGGCTACACCTTC	CASSLARGVMDYGYTF
TRBV29-1	TRBJ1-2	TRBD1	once	TGCAGCGTCGAAGGAGGGGACAGGGGGGGAGGCTACACCTTC	CSVEGGDRGGGYTF
TRBV5-1	TRBJ2-1	NA	NA	TGCGCCAGCAGCTTGGCCTCAGGGACCTACAATGAGCAGTTCTTC	CASSLASGTYNEQFF
TRBV28	TRBJ2-3	TRBD2	NA	TGTGCCAGCAGTTCACAAAAAGCGGGATCTACAGATACGCAGTATTTT	CASSSQKAGSTDTQYF
TRBV10-3	TRBJ1-2	TRBD1	NA	TGTGCCATCAGTGAGCCAGGACAGGTACACTATGGCTACACCTTC	CAISEPGQVHYGYTF
TRBV6-5	TRBJ2-7	NA	NA	TGTGCCAGCGCACGGACTGGGAGAACCTACGAGCAGTACTTC	CASARTGRTYEQYF
TRBV30	TRBJ2-6	NA	NA	TGTGCCTGGAGTGGGCGGTGGGCCAACGTCCTGACTTTC	CAWSGRWANVLTF
TRBV28	TRBJ2-3	TRBD2	NA	TGTGCCATTATAAGCGGGAGCGCAGATACGCAGTATTTT	CAIISGSADTQYF
TRBV7-3	TRBJ2-5	TRBD2	NA	TGTGCCAGCAGCCGGACTAGCGGGAAAGAGACCCAGTACTTC	CASSRTSGKETQYF
TRBV27	TRBJ2-3	NA	NA	TGTGCCAGCAGTTTAGTCCACGGCTCTTCCACAGATACGCAGTATTTT	CASSLVHGSSTDTQYF
TRBV6-6	TRBJ2-6	NA	NA	TGTGCCAGCACTGAACGGAGCTCTGGGGCCAACGTCCTGACTTTC	CASTERSSGANVLTF
TRBV5-4	TRBJ2-1	NA	NA	TGTGCCAGCAGCTTGAGGCTTGAGGGCAATGAGCAGTTCTTC	CASSLRLEGNEQFF
TRBV6-6	TRBJ2-5	NA	NA	TGTGCCAGCACCACGGAGGGAAAAGCTCAAGAGACCCAGTACTTC	CASTTEGKAQETQYF
TRBV4-3	TRBJ2-2	NA	NA	TGCGCCAGCAGCCAGTATACAGGGACCGGGGAGCTGTTTTTT	CASSQYTGTGELFF
TRBV5-1	TRBJ2-1	NA	NA	TGCGCCAGCAGCGGTCCAGGGTACAATGAGCAGTTCTTC	CASSGPGYNEQFF
TRBV27	TRBJ1-2	NA	few	TGTGCCAGCAGTTTAAGGGGAGGCTATGGCTACACCTTC	CASSLRGGYGYTF
TRBV6-6	TRBJ1-1	NA	NA	TGTGCCAGCAGTTATGAGTTTACGAACACTGAAGCTTTCTTT	CASSYEFTNTEAFF
TRBV9	TRBJ2-5	TRBD2	NA	TGTGCCAGCAGCGTAGGTGGTAGCGGGGTACAAGAGACCCAGTACTTC	CASSVGGSGVQETQYF
TRBV25-1	TRBJ1-5	NA	NA	TGTGCCAGCAGTGAATCACCAGCGGGCAGTCAGCCCCAGCATTTT	CASSESPAGSQPQHF
TRBV5-1	TRBJ1-5	NA	few	TGCGCCAGCAGCTTGGGTTCTGATAGCAATCAGCCCCAGCATTTT	CASSLGSDSNQPQHF
TRBV28	TRBJ1-3	NA	NA	TGTGCCAGCAGCTACCCTGGCTCTGGAAACACCATATATTTT	CASSYPGSGNTIYF
TRBV28	TRBJ1-5	NA	NA	TGTGCCAGCAGTTCGGGGACACTTAATCAGCCCCAGCATTTT	CASSSGTLNQPQHF
TRBV4-2	TRBJ2-3	NA	NA	TGTGCCAGCAGCCAAGATAGAACCGCGTACACATATACGCAGTATTTT	CASSQDRTAYTYTQYF
TRBV5-1	TRBJ2-3	NA	NA	TGCGCCAGCAGGATTGGCGGACCGGGGGCAGATACGCAGTATTTT	CASRIGGPGADTQYF
TRBV5-1	TRBJ1-2	NA	NA	TGCGCCAGCAGCATGGACAGCGCTGGCTATGGCTACACCTTC	CASSMDSAGYGYTF
TRBV10-3	TRBJ2-2	TRBD1	NA	TGTGCCATCAGTGACAGGGGGTCGAGCACCGGGGAGCTGTTTTTT	CAISDRGSSTGELFF
TRBV10-3	TRBJ2-3	TRBD1	NA	TGTGCCATCAGTGAATGGGTGGGGCAGGGGGCACAGATCCTGCAGTATTTT	CAISEWVGQGAQILQYF
TRBV6-6	TRBJ2-1	TRBD1	NA	TGTGCCAGCAGTTACACGAGGGGGCTGGATGAGCAGTTCTTC	CASSYTRGLDEQFF
TRBV19	TRBJ1-1	NA	NA	TGTGCCAGTAGTACCCGGCCCGAGGGAGCTTTCTTT	CASSTRPEGAFF
TRBV7-8	TRBJ2-7	NA	NA	TGTGCCAGCAGCTTAGGGTCCCGCGGGGCCAGGGACTTC	CASSLGSRGARDF
TRBV4-3	TRBJ1-5	TRBD1	NA	TGCGCCAGCAGCCGGAACCCGACAGGGAATCAGCCCCAGCATTTT	CASSRNPTGNQPQHF
TRBV6-5	TRBJ2-2	NA	NA	TGTGCCAGCAGTTCCCCCGGGCCCACCGGGGAGCTGTTTTTT	CASSSPGPTGELFF
TRBV10-1	TRBJ2-2	NA	NA	TGCGCCAGCAGTGAAGACATAGCCATTCCCGGGGAGCTGTTTTTT	CASSEDIAIPGELFF
TRBV10-3	TRBJ2-7	TRBD2	once	TGTGCCATCCATGAGGGGCGGGAGTTCGAGCAGTACTTC	CAIHEGREFEQYF
TRBV18	TRBJ2-7	NA	NA	TGTGCCAGCTCAAACCAGGGAGCCAGCGAGCAGTACTTC	CASSNQGASEQYF
TRBV30	TRBJ2-7	NA	NA	TGTGCCTGGTCCGGGGGACGTACAGGGACGAGCTCCTACGAGCAGTACTTC	CAWSGGRTGTSSYEQYF